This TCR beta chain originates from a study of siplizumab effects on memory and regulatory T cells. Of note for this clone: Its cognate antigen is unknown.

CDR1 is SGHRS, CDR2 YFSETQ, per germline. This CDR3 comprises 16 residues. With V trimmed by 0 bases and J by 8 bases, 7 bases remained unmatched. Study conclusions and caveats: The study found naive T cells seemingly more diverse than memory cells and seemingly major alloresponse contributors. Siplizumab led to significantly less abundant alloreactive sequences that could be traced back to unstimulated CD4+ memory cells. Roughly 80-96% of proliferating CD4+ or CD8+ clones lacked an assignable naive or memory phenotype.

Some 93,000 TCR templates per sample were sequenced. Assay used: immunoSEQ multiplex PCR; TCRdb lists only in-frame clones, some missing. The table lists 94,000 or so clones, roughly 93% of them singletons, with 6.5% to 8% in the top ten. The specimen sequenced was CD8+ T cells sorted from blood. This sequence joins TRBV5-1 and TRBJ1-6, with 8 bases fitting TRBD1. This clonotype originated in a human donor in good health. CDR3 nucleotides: TGCGCCAGCAGCTTGGAGCCCCAGGGGGCGGATTCACCCCTCCACTTT. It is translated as CASSLEPQGADSPLHF.